This passage covers 24 T cell receptor beta chains from one sample sequenced in a study of T cells in Graves' hyperthyroidism and ophthalmopathy. Amplified TCR beta CDR3 regions came from RNA transcripts. An initial round of RT-PCR targeting the TCR CDR3 relied on the HTBI primer set. TCRdb reprocessed the multiplex PCR reads with MiXCR, giving one entry per CDR3 protein. The profile shows under 650,000 distinct CDR3 sequences, around 15% of them singletons. Sequencing used blood. All receptors derive from a woman aged 25 to 39 with Graves' hyperthyroidism.

This clonotype has a count of ten or more. This rearrangement joins TRBV5-1 to TRBJ2-7; 11 bases line up with TRBD1. There are 16 residues in the CDR3. Per the germline V gene, CDR1 is SGHRS and CDR2 is YFSETQ. V shed 0 bases and J 5 bases; nucleotides not matched to a gene: 7. CDR3 sequence reads: CASSLAGTGGSNEQYF. The CDR3 DNA reads TGCGCCAGCAGCTTGGCCGGGACAGGGGGATCAAACGAGCAGTACTTC.

About this clonotype: This may arise from a read error, as a much more abundant clone is one base away. The chain joins TRBV20-1 to TRBJ1-5; D is uncertain. Germline V gene sequence: CDR1 DFQATT, CDR2 SNEGSKA (reference sequence). Trimming took 1 base from V and 0 from J, leaving 10 bases between them. The CDR3 runs 15 residues. The CDR3: CSARGVQISNQPQHF. In nucleotides, the CDR3 is TGCAGTGCTAGAGGTGTCCAGATTAGCAATCAGCCCCAGCATTTT.

This clonotype was detected many times. The chain couples TRBV5-1 to TRBJ2-1; tentative D call: TRBD1 (5 bases). This CDR3 region has 14 residues. Trimming shortened V by 0 bases and J by 6 bases, and 10 bases separated the two germline ends. Germline V gene sequence: CDR1 SGHRS, CDR2 YFSETQ. The CDR3 loop reads CASSLGRVGNEQFF. In DNA, the CDR3 is TGCGCCAGCAGCTTGGGCAGGGTAGGCAATGAGCAGTTCTTC.

Only a few counts were recorded for this clonotype. The V call is TRBV7-3, the J call TRBJ1-1, with D unclear. The CDR3 is made up of 16 amino acids. Germline-derived CDR1 and CDR2 are SGHTA and FQGTGA. V gave up 4 bases and J gave up 3 bases, with 18 bases separating them. The DNA of the CDR3 is TGTGCCAGCAGCTCTACTTACCGAGGACGGTACACTGAAGCTTTCTTT. Its protein is CASSSTYRGRYTEAFF.

This clonotype showed up many times. V usage is TRBV2 and J usage is TRBJ2-7; no firm D call. The CDR3 extends over 14 amino acids. The V gene lost 0 bases and the J gene lost 2 bases, with 8 bases spanning the gap. Germline V gene sequence: CDR1 SNHLY, CDR2 FYNNEI. The CDR3 loop reads CASSEARAAYEQYF. The DNA for the CDR3 is TGTGCCAGCAGTGAAGCACGGGCAGCCTACGAGCAGTACTTC.

The V call is TRBV4-2, the J call TRBJ2-1; D might be TRBD1 (5 bases). Germline CDR1 is LGHNA and CDR2 is YNFKEQ. CDR3 length: 15 residues. V shed 4 bases and J shed 5 bases, with 15 bases lying between them. Written as DNA, the CDR3 is TGTGCCAGCAGCCCCTGGGGCGAGAAAGACAATGAGCAGTTCTTC. Its protein product is CASSPWGEKDNEQFF.

CDR3 coding DNA: TGTGCCGGGATCTCAATCGGGGGACGACAAGAGACCCAGTACTTC. It encodes CAGISIGGRQETQYF. This chain uses TRBV30 with TRBJ2-5; possibly TRBD2 for D (6 bases). The CDR3 runs 15 residues. CDR1 and CDR2 from the germline V gene are GTSNPN and SVGIG (reference sequence). Trimming took 8 bases from V and 2 from J, leaving 21 bases between them.

This clonotype appeared a few times. V usage is TRBV5-6 and J usage is TRBJ2-1; D call uncertain. Germline CDR1 reads SGHDT; CDR2 reads YYEEEE. V gave up 4 bases and J gave up 8 bases, with 13 bases separating them. The CDR3 has 13 amino acids. This chain's CDR3 is CASSPPPMDEQFF. The CDR3 bases are TGTGCCAGCAGCCCCCCCCCCATGGATGAGCAGTTCTTC.

This clonotype occurred many times. The chain joins TRBV2 to TRBJ2-5; 7 nucleotides line up with TRBD2. J gave up 1 base and V 6 bases, and 8 bases lay outside the gene matches. The germline V gene encodes CDR1 SNHLY and CDR2 FYNNEI. There are 15 residues in the CDR3. The CDR3 DNA follows: TGTGCCAGCAGAGAAAGGGAGGGGTCCCAAGAGACCCAGTACTTC. Its translation: CASREREGSQETQYF.

V and J are TRBV6-5 and TRBJ1-4; D is undetermined. The CDR3 runs to 15 residues. V gave up 0 bases and J gave up 2 bases, with 7 bases separating them. Germline V CDR1 and CDR2: MNHEY, SVGAGI. CDR3 sequence: CASSYSLGTNEKLFF. The CDR3, as DNA: TGTGCCAGCAGTTACTCCCTAGGGACTAATGAAAAACTGTTTTTT.

This clonotype was seen only a few times. CDR3 in amino acids: CASSLGPTPTIPNYGYTF. The DNA for the CDR3 is TGTGCCAGCAGCCTCGGGCCGACACCGACTATACCTAACTATGGCTACACCTTC. The gene calls are TRBV5-6 and TRBJ1-2; no definite D call. V was clipped by 4 bases and J by 0 bases, with 22 bases between them. This CDR3 has 18 residues. Germline V lookup: CDR1 SGHDT, CDR2 YYEEEE.

The rearrangement uses TRBV29-1 and TRBJ2-3, with 9 positions matching TRBD2. CDR3 size: 13 residues. The J segment lost 5 bases and the V segment lost 4 bases, leaving 4 bases of the junction unmatched. The V gene's germline CDR1 is SQVTM and CDR2 ANQGSEA. The CDR3 DNA sequence: TGCAGCGTTGGCGGGAGGGACGGAGATACGCAGTATTTT. It translates to CSVGGRDGDTQYF.

CDR3 amino acids: CASSQEPNAQPIQDEQFF. DNA of the CDR3: TGCGCCAGCAGCCAAGAGCCCAACGCCCAGCCCATACAGGATGAGCAGTTCTTC. The genes are TRBV4-3 and TRBJ2-1; D perhaps matches TRBD1 (5 bases). CDR1 is LGHNA, CDR2 YSLEER, per germline. This CDR3 contains 18 residues. The V end lost 0 bases, the J end lost 8 bases, and 23 bases lay between the germline ends.

This clonotype came up a few times. The rearrangement joins TRBV27 to TRBJ2-7; D not resolved. V shed 5 bases and J shed 0 bases, with 17 bases lying between them. The CDR3 covers 16 residues. Germline CDR1 and CDR2: MNHEY and SMNVEV (reference sequence). CDR3 in DNA: TGTGCCAGCAGTCCGTCGAATCAACATAGCTCCTACGAGCAGTACTTC. Residues: CASSPSNQHSSYEQYF.

Only one count was recorded for this clonotype. The chain employs TRBV5-1 and TRBJ2-5, with D perhaps TRBD2 (6 bases). In germline, CDR1 is SGHRS, CDR2 YFSETQ. Trimming pared 0 bases from V and 5 bases from J, leaving 20 bases between. This CDR3 has 17 residues. CDR3: CASSLGSGTANWETQYF. CDR3 nucleotide sequence: TGCGCCAGCAGCTTGGGTTCCGGGACTGCCAATTGGGAGACCCAGTACTTC.

CDR3 coding DNA: TGTGCCACCAGTGATTTAAGGGACAGCCACCAAGAGACCCAGTACTTC. Its protein product is CATSDLRDSHQETQYF. The chain couples TRBV24-1 to TRBJ2-5, with 7 bases identical to TRBD1. The CDR3 totals 16 residues. Germline V gives CDR1 KGHDR, CDR2 SFDVKD. V lost 1 base to trimming and J lost 0 bases; unmatched junction nucleotides: 4.

The chain employs TRBV19 and TRBJ2-6; TRBD1 is a possible D gene (6 bases). Deletions cut 6 bases from V and 2 bases from J, with 11 bases between. The CDR3 runs to 15 residues. Germline V gene data show CDR1 as LNHDA and CDR2 as SQIVND (reference sequence). CDR3 in DNA: TGTGCCAGTAGCGATACAGGGACTGGGGCCAACGTCCTGACTTTC. Residues: CASSDTGTGANVLTF.

The V call is TRBV7-7, the J call TRBJ2-1; D could derive from TRBD1 or TRBD2 (5 bases each). CDR1 is SSHAT and CDR2 is FNYEAQ in the germline V gene (reference sequence). The CDR3 has 13 amino acids. For the CDR3, the DNA is TGTGCTTCTCAATTACCGGGACGCAATGAGCAGTTCTTC. Its protein is CASQLPGRNEQFF.

This clonotype has a count of ten or more. This rearrangement joins TRBV2 to TRBJ1-6; D is perhaps TRBD1 (6 bases). The germline V gene has CDR1 SNHLY and CDR2 FYNNEI. This CDR3 contains 13 residues. Trimming took off 6 bases at V and 8 bases at J, with 11 bases between the two ends. The DNA for the CDR3 is TGTGCCAGCAGGCCGAACAGGGATTCACCCCTCCACTTT. Amino acid sequence: CASRPNRDSPLHF.

This clonotype showed up many times. This chain links TRBV13 with TRBJ2-3; D may correspond to TRBD1 or TRBD2 (5 bases each). Deletions cut 5 bases from V and 4 bases from J, with 22 bases between. From germline, CDR1 is PRHDT and CDR2 FYEKMQ (reference sequence). The CDR3 has 17 residues. CDR3 residues: CASSPTGTTGSADTQYF. CDR3 DNA sequence: TGTGCCAGCAGCCCTACCGGGACGACGGGCAGCGCAGATACGCAGTATTTT.

This clonotype showed up just a few times. This chain joins TRBV4-3 and TRBJ2-3, with a possible D match to TRBD1 (6 bases). With 1 base removed from V and 2 bases from J, the gap between germline ends came to 16 bases. In germline, CDR1 is LGHNA, CDR2 YSLEER. The CDR3 is 17 residues long. The CDR3 bases are TGCGCCAGCAGCCAAGGACAGGCAGTATTAGACACAGATACGCAGTATTTT. Translation gives CASSQGQAVLDTDTQYF.

This clonotype appeared many times. V and J are TRBV5-6 and TRBJ2-1, with 13 bases identical to TRBD2. CDR3 size: 15 residues. V gave up 0 bases and J gave up 9 bases; unmatched junction bases: 3. CDR1 SGHDT and CDR2 YYEEEE come from the germline V gene. The CDR3 region has the DNA TGTGCCAGCAGCTTGGTTGGACTAGCGGGAGTTGAGCAGTTCTTC. Amino acids: CASSLVGLAGVEQFF. Filled out from reference TRBV5-6 and TRBJ2-1, the complete variable domain reads DAGVTQSPTHLIKTRGQQVTLRCSPKSGHDTVSWYQQALGQGPQFIFQYYEEEERQRGNFPDRFSGHQFPNYSSELNVNALLLGDSALYLCASSLVGLAGVEQFFGPGTRLTVL.

The V and J genes are TRBV20-1 and TRBJ2-3; 7 bases align to TRBD1. The germline CDR1 and CDR2 sequences are DFQATT and SNEGSKA (reference sequence). V was pared by 5 bases and J by 1 base, with 9 bases of the junction left unmatched. This CDR3 has 15 amino acids. CDR3 nucleotide sequence: TGCAGTGCTCCGAACTTACAGGGGCGCACAGATACGCAGTATTTT. Translating gives CSAPNLQGRTDTQYF.

This clonotype was picked up many times. The CDR3 is CASSLQGRDPPGAFF. For the CDR3, the DNA is TGTGCCAGCAGCCTACAGGGCAGGGATCCCCCAGGCGCTTTCTTT. V usage is TRBV7-8 and J usage is TRBJ1-1; D may be TRBD1 (6 bases). Germline CDR1 reads SGHVS; CDR2 reads FQNEAQ. The CDR3 covers 15 residues. Trimming stripped 5 bases from V and 11 bases from J, with 24 bases between.